A selection of T cell receptor beta chains follows, all from one sample in a study of blood T cell repertoires in COVID-19. Sequencing used immunoSEQ multiplex PCR; TCRdb keeps in-frame clones, though not all of them. The data contain about 240,000 clones, about 80% of them singletons. The sample taken for sequencing was peripheral blood. These receptors all stem from a woman aged 80 or over with acute or convalescent COVID-19. CDR3s include the opening cysteine and the closing phenylalanine or tryptophan. D genes are given only for firm matches. The size entry is marked missing in some rows and otherwise reads once, few, many or a size class.

J gene,V gene,clone size,D gene,CDR3 DNA,CDR3 protein
TRBJ2-2,TRBV5-1,-,-,TGCGCCAGCAGTTCTAGGGGGGGCCTGAGCGGGGAGCTGTTTTTT,CASSSRGGLSGELFF
TRBJ1-4,TRBV5-1,once,-,TGCGCCAGCAGCAGAGGGGACTCCGCGAAACTGTTTTTT,CASSRGDSAKLFF
TRBJ1-3,TRBV6-5,-,-,TGTGCCAGCAGTTACACAGGGCTGGAGGGAAACACCATATATTTT,CASSYTGLEGNTIYF
TRBJ2-5,TRBV3-1/TRBV3-2,-,TRBD2,TGTGCCAGCAGCCAAGATGGACTAGCGGGAGCGGAGACCCAGTACTTC,CASSQDGLAGAETQYF
TRBJ1-2,TRBV18,-,-,TGTGCCAGCTCAGGCCTGGAGGACGGCTACACCTTC,CASSGLEDGYTF
TRBJ2-1,TRBV4-1,-,TRBD2,TGCGCCAGCTCTCCGGGACTAGCGCAAATCTCCTACAATGAGCAGTTCTTC,CASSPGLAQISYNEQFF
TRBJ2-7,TRBV2,-,-,TGTGCCAGCAGTGTTGCCGAGAAATACGAGCAGTACTTC,CASSVAEKYEQYF
TRBJ1-4,TRBV19,few,TRBD1,TGTGCCAGTAGTGTCAAGGACAGGGCGGTGAAAAAACTGTTTTTT,CASSVKDRAVKKLFF
TRBJ1-1,TRBV5-1,-,TRBD1,TGCGCCAGCAGCTTATGGGGGACAGGGAACACTGAAGCTTTCTTT,CASSLWGTGNTEAFF
TRBJ1-2,TRBV7-2,few,TRBD1,TGTGCCAGCAGCTTAGTCCGGGACAGGAACTATGGCTACACCTTC,CASSLVRDRNYGYTF
TRBJ2-7,TRBV5-4,-,-,TGTGCCAGCAGCTTATCGGGGAGCCACTACGAGCAGTACTTC,CASSLSGSHYEQYF
TRBJ1-3,TRBV12-5,few,-,TGTGCTAGTGGTTTGGTACTGGGAGCACCCTCTGGAAACACCATATATTTT,CASGLVLGAPSGNTIYF
TRBJ1-1,TRBV5-1,-,-,TGCGCCAGCAGCTTGGATCCCGCAGGGTCTGAAGCTTTCTTT,CASSLDPAGSEAFF
TRBJ2-5,TRBV28,-,-,TGTGCCAGCACCAGAATGGGGGCCTCCACCGTAGAGACCCAGTACTTC,CASTRMGASTVETQYF
TRBJ2-1,TRBV18,few,TRBD1,TGTGCCAGCTCACCTACCCCCAGGACAGGGGCGCATGAGCAGTTCTTC,CASSPTPRTGAHEQFF
TRBJ2-7,TRBV3-1/TRBV3-2,once,TRBD1,TGTGCCAGCAGCCGGACCAGGGGGCAGGGTTCCTACGAGCAGTACTTC,CASSRTRGQGSYEQYF
TRBJ2-7,TRBV5-4,-,TRBD2,TGTGCCAGCAGCTTGGCCGGGGGGACCTACGAGCAGTACTTC,CASSLAGGTYEQYF
TRBJ1-6,TRBV11-2,once,-,TGTGCCAGCAGCCCTCGGACAGAGAATTCACCCCTCCACTTT,CASSPRTENSPLHF
TRBJ2-5,TRBV18,-,-,TGTGCCAGCTCACCCCCCTTGGGGCAAGCGCCTGGATGGCAAGAGACCCAGTACTTC,CASSPPLGQAPGWQETQYF
TRBJ2-1,TRBV21-1,many,-,TGTGCCAGCAGCAAAACGTGGGGCCGGGACAGGCATAACAATGAGCAGTTCTTC,CASSKTWGRDRHNNEQFF
TRBJ2-7,TRBV6-5,-,-,TGTGCCAGCACGGGGCAGGGGGGCTACGAGCAGTACTTC,CASTGQGGYEQYF
TRBJ2-5,TRBV19,-,-,TGTGCCAGTACCCATACAGGGTCGGAGACCCAGTACTTC,CASTHTGSETQYF